One T cell receptor (beta chain) is described in this entry. Researchers sorted participants into cohorts using their self-reported clinical history. The CDR3 sequence is 13 residues long. V lost 9 bases, J lost 1 base, and 1 base stayed unmatched. In the authors' methods: Amplification from reference gene primers served as the basis for estimated nucleated cell counts. The repertoire was sequenced with immunoSEQ multiplex PCR; TCRdb's copy has only in-frame clones and lacks some. V and J calls and clone size are copied from that table; D and trimming were computed from the DNA. The data contain about 150,000 clones, about 79% of them singletons. The record originates from a study of blood T cell repertoires in COVID-19. Study in general: Acute and convalescent COVID-19 samples came from the United States, Italy and Spain. T cells, B-cell-depleted T cells, or PBMCs provided the cDNA or gDNA that served as material.

The chain has TRBV23-1 and TRBJ2-3; 10 bases line up with TRBD2. TRBV23-1 is reported as an ORF; its role is uncertain. The TCR originated in a man aged 50-60 years who had recovered from COVID-19. Material: PBMCs or T cells enriched from blood (not recorded which). The CDR3 here is CARGTSGTDTQYF. CDR3 nucleotides: TGCGCCAGGGGGACTAGCGGCACAGATACGCAGTATTTT.